This T cell receptor (beta chain) was found in a study of blood T cell repertoires in COVID-19. Study-wide context: Samples of COVID-19 (acute and convalescent) were obtained from the United States, Italy and Spain.

As processed by the authors: Amplification with reference gene primers provided the estimates of nucleated cell counts. Measured with immunoSEQ multiplex PCR; TCRdb has only the in-frame clones, and not every one. V and J calls and clone size follow that table, whereas D and trimming were derived from the DNA. The data hold 300,000 to 350,000 clones, with 85% to 90% observed a single time. The CDR3 runs to 12 residues. V lost 6 bases to trimming and J lost 7 bases; unmatched junction nucleotides: 3. Germline lookup yields CDR1 SNHLY and CDR2 FYNNEI. This rearrangement joins TRBV2 to TRBJ2-1; 7 nucleotides match TRBD2. This TCR came from a woman between 25 and 40 years old with COVID-19, enrolled during active disease. Sequenced: peripheral blood. The CDR3: CASRAGLNEQFF. The CDR3 nucleotides are TGTGCCAGCAGGGCGGGACTAAATGAGCAGTTCTTC.